This entry lists 24 T cell receptor beta chains sequenced from one sample in a study of tumor-infiltrating lymphocytes in oesophageal squamous cell carcinoma. TCRdb fed the PCR reads into MiXCR, producing one record per CDR3 protein. Of approximately 15,000 distinct CDR3 sequences in the sample, approximately 51% were seen once. Sequencing used blood. All receptors come from a male donor with esophageal squamous cell carcinoma.

This rearrangement joins TRBV11-2 to TRBJ2-5; weak D call: TRBD1 (5 bases). The germline V and J ends were trimmed by 1 base and 6 bases, with 9 bases remaining between them. Germline-derived CDR1 and CDR2 are SGHAT and FQNNGV. The CDR3 spans 13 residues. CDR3 in DNA: TGTGCCAGCAGCTTAGGCAGGGAACAGACCCAGTACTTC. It codes for CASSLGREQTQYF.

This clonotype has only a few counts. A much larger clone differs by one base, so this may be a read error. This chain uses TRBV27 with TRBJ2-1; D is ambiguous. The germline gives CDR1 MNHEY, CDR2 SMNVEV (reference sequence). The length of the CDR3 is 14 residues. V was clipped by 2 bases and J by 13 bases, with 18 bases between them. In DNA form, the CDR3 reads TGTGCCAGCAGTTTAAATACAGCCCAAGAGACCCAGTTCTTC. Its protein product is CASSLNTAQETQFF.

The chain combines TRBV7-6 with TRBJ2-1, with 11 bases matching TRBD2. Looked up from germline, CDR1 is SGHVS and CDR2 is FNYEAQ. Losses at the gene ends were 0 bases for V and 8 bases for J; bases not matched to a gene: 3. The CDR3 is 15 residues long. This CDR3 is CASSLASGRDDEQFF. CDR3 bases: TGTGCCAGCAGCTTAGCTAGCGGGAGGGACGATGAGCAGTTCTTC.

The V and J genes are TRBV12-3 or TRBV12-4 and TRBJ1-1; TRBD1 matches at 8 bases. Losses at the gene ends were 5 bases for V and 4 bases for J; bases not matched to a gene: 6. This CDR3 contains 14 residues. The CDR3 reads CASSMETGGTEAFF. The CDR3 DNA reads as TGTGCCAGCAGTATGGAAACAGGGGGCACTGAAGCTTTCTTT.

V gene TRBV7-2 combines with J gene TRBJ2-7, with D perhaps matching TRBD1 (6 bases). TRBJ1-2 matches the DNA end more closely, so the J call is doubtful. The CDR3 spans 13 residues. Germline CDR1 is SGHTA and CDR2 is FQGNSA. CDR3 region: CASSLDRAYGYTF. CDR3 nucleotides: TGTGCCAGCAGCTTAGACAGGGCCTATGGCTACACCTTC.

The chain uses TRBV7-9 and TRBJ2-1; D perhaps matches TRBD2 (6 bases). Germline V CDR1 and CDR2: SEHNR, FQNEAQ (reference sequence). Trimming left V 6 bases short and J 6 bases short, with 15 bases between. This CDR3 has 14 residues. The CDR3 nucleotides are TGTGCCAGCAGTCCTCAGCGGGCCCTCAATGAGCAGTTCTTC. It codes for CASSPQRALNEQFF.

This clonotype was observed once. The CDR3, as DNA: TGTGCCAGCAGCTTAGGCCGGGACGGATACACCTTC. It is translated as CASSLGRDGYTF. This sequence joins TRBV7-2 and TRBJ1-2; tentatively, D is TRBD1 (5 bases). V was clipped by 1 base and J by 11 bases, with 11 bases between them. The V gene's germline CDR1 is SGHTA and CDR2 FQGNSA. The CDR3 runs to 12 residues.

Many counts were recorded for this clonotype. V is TRBV18 and J is TRBJ2-3, with D possibly matching TRBD2 (6 bases). Per the germline V gene, CDR1 is KGHSH and CDR2 is LQKENI. V was clipped by 2 bases and J by 0 bases, with 12 bases between them. The CDR3 has 16 residues. This CDR3 is CASSPYGGLSTDTQYF. The CDR3, as DNA: TGTGCCAGCTCACCATACGGGGGACTTAGCACAGATACGCAGTATTTT.

The chain couples TRBV12-3 or TRBV12-4 to TRBJ1-1; 8 nucleotides align to TRBD1. The CDR3 runs to 14 residues. The junction had 7 bases not matched to a gene; V was cut back by 5 bases and J by 5 bases. DNA of the CDR3: TGTGCCAGCAGTACCCAAACAGGGGGGACTGAAGCTTTCTTT. Amino acids: CASSTQTGGTEAFF.

This clonotype has only a few counts. The V gene is TRBV9, the J gene TRBJ2-5; D is undetermined. Trimming cost V 1 base and J 0 bases, with 4 bases left between them. Germline CDR1 reads SGDLS; CDR2 reads YYNGEE. This CDR3 is 13 amino acids long. The CDR3 region has the DNA TGTGCCAGCAGCGTATGGAACCAAGAGACCCAGTACTTC. This encodes CASSVWNQETQYF.

This clonotype was observed many times. The chain couples TRBV7-2 to TRBJ2-7, with D possibly being TRBD2 (7 bases). The CDR3 is 15 amino acids. The germline V gene encodes CDR1 SGHTA and CDR2 FQGNSA. The V end lost 5 bases, the J end lost 4 bases, and 18 bases lay between the germline ends. In DNA, the CDR3 is TGTGCCAGCAGCCCCTTCGAGGGGGGGCCGTACGAGCAGTACTTC. It translates to CASSPFEGGPYEQYF. Based on the CDR3 plus reference TRBV7-2 and TRBJ2-7, the full variable domain is GAGVSQSPSNKVTEKGKDVELRCDPISGHTALYWYRQSLGQGLEFLIYFQGNSAPDKSGLPSDRFSAERTGGSVSTLTIQRTQQEDSAVYLCASSPFEGGPYEQYFGPGTRLTVT.

The chain combines TRBV28 with TRBJ2-3, with D unclear. V was cut by 5 bases and J by 8 bases, with 14 bases left in between. From germline, CDR1 is MDHEN and CDR2 SYDVKM. The CDR3 sequence is 13 residues long. The CDR3 reads CASSRKVVGTQYF. The CDR3, as DNA: TGTGCCAGCAGTAGAAAGGTGGTAGGTACGCAGTATTTT.

About this clonotype itself: Since the CDR3 does not end with the conserved phenylalanine or tryptophan, this likely comes from a read error. The limits of the CDR3 on the DNA are not certain, so only TCRdb's listed CDR3 is given. V gene TRBV28 combines with J gene TRBJ2-6; the table names TRBD1, a call not compared with the DNA. In germline, CDR1 is MDHEN, CDR2 SYDVKM. The CDR3 is made up of 17 amino acids, end residues included. CDR3 sequence reads: CASSFFAGFVYEQYFGA.

This clonotype is medium-sized. This chain connects TRBV14 to TRBJ1-1; D is ambiguous. Trimming took off 1 base at V and 5 bases at J, with 14 bases between the two ends. CDR1 SGHDN and CDR2 FVKESK come from the germline V gene. This CDR3 region has 15 residues. The CDR3 is CASSQVAGAGTEAFF. The CDR3 DNA follows: TGTGCCAGCAGCCAAGTTGCGGGCGCGGGTACTGAAGCTTTCTTT.

By sample share, this clonotype is large. The chain is built from TRBV7-2 and TRBJ1-2; 7 bases are shared with TRBD1. CDR1 is SGHTA, CDR2 FQGNSA, per germline. The CDR3 extends over 15 amino acids. After removal of 5 bases from V and 4 bases from J, the junction contained 10 bases not matched to a gene. In DNA form, the CDR3 reads TGTGCCAGCAGCCCCCGGGACAGAAGCACCTATGGCTACACCTTC. Protein: CASSPRDRSTYGYTF.

This rearrangement joins TRBV12-3 or TRBV12-4 to TRBJ2-3; D unclear. CDR3 length equals 14 residues. V gave up 3 bases and J gave up 4 bases, with 11 bases separating them. CDR3 residues: CASSFGVSPDTQYF. CDR3 nucleotides: TGTGCCAGCAGTTTTGGGGTCTCGCCAGATACGCAGTATTTT.

The chain carries TRBV6-4 and TRBJ2-2, with D tentatively TRBD2 (6 bases). The CDR3 spans 15 residues. The V gene's germline CDR1 is MRHNA and CDR2 SNTAGT. The V end was cut by 5 bases, the J end by 2 bases, with 12 bases between. In DNA form, the CDR3 reads TGTGCCAGCAGTTCGAGTAGCGGAAACACCGGGGAGCTGTTTTTT. Residues: CASSSSSGNTGELFF.

The rearrangement links TRBV10-2 to TRBJ1-5; D gene ambiguous. The CDR3 sequence is 14 residues long. Per the germline V gene, CDR1 is WSHSY and CDR2 is SAAADI. V lost 5 bases and J 0 bases, leaving 8 bases between the germline ends. CDR3 in amino acids: CASSPTDSNQPQHF. For the CDR3, the DNA is TGCGCCAGCAGTCCCACGGATAGCAATCAGCCCCAGCATTTT.

In its sample, this clonotype was seen many times. The V gene is TRBV7-6, the J gene TRBJ2-1; D unresolved. Germline CDR1 reads SGHVS; CDR2 reads FNYEAQ. The ends were cut back, 1 base at V and 10 bases at J, with 5 bases in the middle. The CDR3 length is 11 residues. The CDR3 region has the DNA TGTGCCAGCAGCTTAGTGGACGAGCAGTTCTTC. Residues: CASSLVDEQFF.

In this sample, this clonotype is medium-sized. This chain uses TRBV12-3 or TRBV12-4 with TRBJ2-7, with 10 bases that match TRBD1. CDR3 length: 13 residues. The trim removed 5 bases at V and 3 bases at J, leaving 1 base unmatched. The CDR3: CASSRTGGYEQYF. CDR3 sequence (DNA): TGTGCCAGCAGTCGGACAGGGGGCTACGAGCAGTACTTC.

This chain links TRBV28 with TRBJ1-4; 7 bases map to TRBD1. Germline-derived CDR1 and CDR2 are MDHEN and SYDVKM. The CDR3 loop spans 15 amino acids. V lost 2 bases and J lost 7; bases outside the gene matches: 7. The CDR3 spells CASSLVDRVGEKLFF. In DNA, the CDR3 is TGTGCCAGCAGTTTAGTAGACAGGGTCGGTGAAAAACTGTTTTTT.

The chain uses TRBV7-6 and TRBJ2-6, with TRBD1 matching over 7 bases. Germline CDR1 SGHVS, CDR2 FNYEAQ. The CDR3 spans 16 residues. The trim removed 3 bases at V and 4 bases at J, leaving 6 bases unmatched. Here the CDR3 reads CASSLAQGYGANVLTF. For the CDR3, the DNA is TGTGCCAGCAGCTTGGCACAGGGGTACGGGGCCAACGTCCTGACTTTC.

This clonotype was seen more than once but under ten times. The chain employs TRBV7-6 and TRBJ2-6; either TRBD1 or TRBD2 may fit D (7 bases each). Germline-derived CDR1 and CDR2 are SGHVS and FNYEAQ. This CDR3 is built from 20 residues. V lost 1 base and J lost 0, with 19 bases in between. The CDR3 region has the DNA TGTGCCAGCAGCTTAGTCAGGGGGAGGGGCCGGATCTCTGGGGCCAACGTCCTGACTTTC. Protein product: CASSLVRGRGRISGANVLTF.

Ten or more counts support this clonotype. A much larger clone lies a single base off, so this may be a read error. The gene calls are TRBV11-2 and TRBJ2-1, with D possibly TRBD2 on 5 matching bases. The DNA end is more similar to TRBJ2-7, so the J call may be wrong. The CDR3 consists of 17 residues. The germline gives CDR1 SGHAT, CDR2 FQNNGV. In DNA form, the CDR3 reads TGTGCCAGCAGCTTAGATCGCGGACTCCTTTCCTACAATGAGCAGTACTTC. Protein product: CASSLDRGLLSYNEQYF.